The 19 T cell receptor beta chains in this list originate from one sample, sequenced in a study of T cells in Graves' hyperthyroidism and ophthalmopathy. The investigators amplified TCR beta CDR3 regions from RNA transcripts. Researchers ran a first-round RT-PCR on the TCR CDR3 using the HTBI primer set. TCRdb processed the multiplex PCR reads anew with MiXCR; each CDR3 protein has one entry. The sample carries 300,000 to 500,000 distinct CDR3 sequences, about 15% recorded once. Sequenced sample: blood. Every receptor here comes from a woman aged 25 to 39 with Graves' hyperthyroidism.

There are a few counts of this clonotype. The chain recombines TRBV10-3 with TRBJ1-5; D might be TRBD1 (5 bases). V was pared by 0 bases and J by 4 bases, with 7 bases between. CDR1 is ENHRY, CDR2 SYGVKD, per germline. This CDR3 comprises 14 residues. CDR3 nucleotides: TGTGCCATCAGTGAGTCAGGGGAAAATCAGCCCCAGCATTTT. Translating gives CAISESGENQPQHF.

The CDR3 loop is CASSELSGELFF. CDR3 DNA sequence: TGTGCCAGCAGTGAACTGTCCGGGGAGCTGTTTTTT. The chain carries TRBV25-1 and TRBJ2-2; D gene unclear. CDR1 and CDR2 from the germline V gene are MGHDK and SYGVNS. V lost 2 bases and J 6 bases, leaving 4 bases between the germline ends. The CDR3 covers 12 residues.

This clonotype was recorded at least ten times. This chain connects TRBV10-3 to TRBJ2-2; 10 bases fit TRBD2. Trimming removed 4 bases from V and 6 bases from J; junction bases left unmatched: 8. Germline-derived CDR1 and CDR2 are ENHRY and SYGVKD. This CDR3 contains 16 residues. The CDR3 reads CAISGGPSGSAGELFF. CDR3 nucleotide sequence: TGTGCCATCAGTGGGGGGCCTAGCGGGAGCGCCGGGGAGCTGTTTTTT.

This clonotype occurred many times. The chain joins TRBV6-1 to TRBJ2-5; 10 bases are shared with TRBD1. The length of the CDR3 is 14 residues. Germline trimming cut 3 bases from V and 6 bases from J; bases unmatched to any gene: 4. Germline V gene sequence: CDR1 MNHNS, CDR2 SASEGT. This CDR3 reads CASSEGQGSQTQYF. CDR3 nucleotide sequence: TGTGCCAGCAGTGAGGGACAGGGGAGCCAGACCCAGTACTTC.

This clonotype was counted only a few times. The CDR3 is CASRPAAGGTHEQYF. As DNA, the CDR3 is TGTGCCAGCAGACCCGCCGCGGGAGGGACTCACGAGCAGTACTTC. The chain uses TRBV6-1 and TRBJ2-7; 9 bases are a match to TRBD2. Germline CDR1 reads MNHNS; CDR2 reads SASEGT. J gave up 5 bases and V 6 bases, and 11 bases lay outside the gene matches. CDR3 length equals 15 residues.

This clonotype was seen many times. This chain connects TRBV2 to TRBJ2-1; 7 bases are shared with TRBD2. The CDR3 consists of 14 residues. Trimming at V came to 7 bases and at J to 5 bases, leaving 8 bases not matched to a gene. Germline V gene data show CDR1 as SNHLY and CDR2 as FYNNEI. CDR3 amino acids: CASILAAADNEQFF. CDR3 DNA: TGTGCCAGCATCCTAGCGGCAGCGGACAATGAGCAGTTCTTC.

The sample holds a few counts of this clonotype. Written as DNA, the CDR3 is TGTGCCACCAGTGATTCAGGTTCACCCTACGAGCAGTACTTC. This codes for CATSDSGSPYEQYF. The J gene is TRBJ2-7, the V gene TRBV24-1; no clear D gene. This CDR3 has 14 amino acids. Germline V lookup: CDR1 KGHDR, CDR2 SFDVKD. V lost 2 bases and J 2 bases, leaving 9 bases between the germline ends.

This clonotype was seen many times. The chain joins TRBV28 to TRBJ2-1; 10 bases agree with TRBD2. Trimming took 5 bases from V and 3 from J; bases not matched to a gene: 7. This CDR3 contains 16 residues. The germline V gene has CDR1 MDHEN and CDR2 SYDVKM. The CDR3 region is CASSPSSGSLYNEQFF. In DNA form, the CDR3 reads TGTGCCAGCAGTCCCTCTAGCGGGAGCCTCTACAATGAGCAGTTCTTC.

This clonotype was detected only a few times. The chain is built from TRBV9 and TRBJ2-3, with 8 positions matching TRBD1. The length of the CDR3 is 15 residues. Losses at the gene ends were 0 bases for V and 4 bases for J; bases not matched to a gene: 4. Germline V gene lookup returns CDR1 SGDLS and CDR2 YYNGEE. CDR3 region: CASSVDARGPDTQYF. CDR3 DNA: TGTGCCAGCAGCGTAGATGCCAGGGGGCCAGATACGCAGTATTTT.

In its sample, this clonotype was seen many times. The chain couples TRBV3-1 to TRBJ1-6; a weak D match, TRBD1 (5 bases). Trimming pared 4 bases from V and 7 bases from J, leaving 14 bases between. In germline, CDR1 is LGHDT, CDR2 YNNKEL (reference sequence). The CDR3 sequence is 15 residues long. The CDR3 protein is CASSPGDGGNSPLHF. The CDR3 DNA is TGTGCCAGCAGCCCCGGGGACGGGGGGAATTCACCCCTCCACTTT.

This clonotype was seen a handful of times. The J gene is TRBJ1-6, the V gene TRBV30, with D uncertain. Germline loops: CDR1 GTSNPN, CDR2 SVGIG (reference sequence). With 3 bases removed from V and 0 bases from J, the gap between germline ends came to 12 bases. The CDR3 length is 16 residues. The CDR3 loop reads CAWRISGSSYNSPLHF. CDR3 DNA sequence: TGTGCCTGGAGAATTTCTGGAAGCTCCTATAATTCACCCCTCCACTTT.

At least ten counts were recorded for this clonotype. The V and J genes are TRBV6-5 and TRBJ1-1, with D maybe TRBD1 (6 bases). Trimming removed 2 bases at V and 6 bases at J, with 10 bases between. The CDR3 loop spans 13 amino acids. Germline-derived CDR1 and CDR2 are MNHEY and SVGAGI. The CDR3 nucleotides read TGTGCCAGCAGTTACGTAGGACAGTCTGAAGCTTTCTTT. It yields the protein CASSYVGQSEAFF.

CDR3 bases: TGTGCCATCAGTGAGCCGGGACTACCCTACAATGAGCAGTTCTTC. Residues: CAISEPGLPYNEQFF. This chain connects TRBV10-3 to TRBJ2-1, with TRBD2 matching 7 bases. After removal of 2 bases from V and 2 bases from J, the junction contained 3 bases not matched to a gene. Per germline, CDR1 ENHRY and CDR2 SYGVKD. The CDR3 spans 15 residues.

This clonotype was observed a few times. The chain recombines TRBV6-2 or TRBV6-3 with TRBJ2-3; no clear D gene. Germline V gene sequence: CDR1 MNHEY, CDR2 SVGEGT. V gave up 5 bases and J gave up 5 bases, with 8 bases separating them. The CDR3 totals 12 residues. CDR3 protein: CASSVNLDTQYF. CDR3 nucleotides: TGTGCCAGCAGTGTAAATTTAGATACGCAGTATTTT.

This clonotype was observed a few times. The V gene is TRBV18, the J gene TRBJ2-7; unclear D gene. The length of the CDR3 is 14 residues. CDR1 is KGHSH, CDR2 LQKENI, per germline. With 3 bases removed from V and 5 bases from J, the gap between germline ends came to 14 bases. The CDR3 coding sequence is TGTGCCAGCTCACCTCAGACGGAGCCCAACGAGCAGTACTTC. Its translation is CASSPQTEPNEQYF.

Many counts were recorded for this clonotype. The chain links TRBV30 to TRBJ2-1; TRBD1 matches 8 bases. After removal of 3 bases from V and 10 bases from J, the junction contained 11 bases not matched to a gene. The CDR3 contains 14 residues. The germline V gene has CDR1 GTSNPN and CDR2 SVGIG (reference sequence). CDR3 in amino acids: CAWSLRTGLSEQFF. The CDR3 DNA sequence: TGTGCCTGGAGCTTACGGACAGGGCTCAGCGAGCAGTTCTTC. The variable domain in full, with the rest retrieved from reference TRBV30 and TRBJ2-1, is SQTIHQWPATLVQPVGSPLSLECTVEGTSNPNLYWYRQAAGRGLQLLFYSVGIGQISSEVPQNLSASRPQDRQFILSSKKLLLSDSGFYLCAWSLRTGLSEQFFGPGTRLTVL.

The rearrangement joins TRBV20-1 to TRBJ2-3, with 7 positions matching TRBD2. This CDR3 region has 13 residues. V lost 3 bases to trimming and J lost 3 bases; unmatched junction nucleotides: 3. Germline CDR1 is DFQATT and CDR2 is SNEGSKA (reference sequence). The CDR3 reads CSARAGVTDTQYF. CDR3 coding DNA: TGCAGTGCTAGGGCGGGAGTGACAGATACGCAGTATTTT.

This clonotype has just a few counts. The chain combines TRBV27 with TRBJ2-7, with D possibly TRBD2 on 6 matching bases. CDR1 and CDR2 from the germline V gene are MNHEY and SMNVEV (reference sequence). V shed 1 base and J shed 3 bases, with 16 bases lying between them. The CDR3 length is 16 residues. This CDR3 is CASSLYPPAGFYEQYF. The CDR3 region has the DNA TGTGCCAGCAGTTTATATCCCCCGGCGGGGTTCTACGAGCAGTACTTC.

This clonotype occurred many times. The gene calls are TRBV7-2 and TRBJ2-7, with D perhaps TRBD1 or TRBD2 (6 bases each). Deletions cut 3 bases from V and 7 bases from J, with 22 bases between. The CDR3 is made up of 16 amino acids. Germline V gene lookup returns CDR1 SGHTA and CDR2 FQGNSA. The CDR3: CASSFEGWSTGREQYF. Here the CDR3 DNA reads TGTGCCAGCAGCTTTGAAGGATGGAGCACAGGGAGGGAGCAGTACTTC.